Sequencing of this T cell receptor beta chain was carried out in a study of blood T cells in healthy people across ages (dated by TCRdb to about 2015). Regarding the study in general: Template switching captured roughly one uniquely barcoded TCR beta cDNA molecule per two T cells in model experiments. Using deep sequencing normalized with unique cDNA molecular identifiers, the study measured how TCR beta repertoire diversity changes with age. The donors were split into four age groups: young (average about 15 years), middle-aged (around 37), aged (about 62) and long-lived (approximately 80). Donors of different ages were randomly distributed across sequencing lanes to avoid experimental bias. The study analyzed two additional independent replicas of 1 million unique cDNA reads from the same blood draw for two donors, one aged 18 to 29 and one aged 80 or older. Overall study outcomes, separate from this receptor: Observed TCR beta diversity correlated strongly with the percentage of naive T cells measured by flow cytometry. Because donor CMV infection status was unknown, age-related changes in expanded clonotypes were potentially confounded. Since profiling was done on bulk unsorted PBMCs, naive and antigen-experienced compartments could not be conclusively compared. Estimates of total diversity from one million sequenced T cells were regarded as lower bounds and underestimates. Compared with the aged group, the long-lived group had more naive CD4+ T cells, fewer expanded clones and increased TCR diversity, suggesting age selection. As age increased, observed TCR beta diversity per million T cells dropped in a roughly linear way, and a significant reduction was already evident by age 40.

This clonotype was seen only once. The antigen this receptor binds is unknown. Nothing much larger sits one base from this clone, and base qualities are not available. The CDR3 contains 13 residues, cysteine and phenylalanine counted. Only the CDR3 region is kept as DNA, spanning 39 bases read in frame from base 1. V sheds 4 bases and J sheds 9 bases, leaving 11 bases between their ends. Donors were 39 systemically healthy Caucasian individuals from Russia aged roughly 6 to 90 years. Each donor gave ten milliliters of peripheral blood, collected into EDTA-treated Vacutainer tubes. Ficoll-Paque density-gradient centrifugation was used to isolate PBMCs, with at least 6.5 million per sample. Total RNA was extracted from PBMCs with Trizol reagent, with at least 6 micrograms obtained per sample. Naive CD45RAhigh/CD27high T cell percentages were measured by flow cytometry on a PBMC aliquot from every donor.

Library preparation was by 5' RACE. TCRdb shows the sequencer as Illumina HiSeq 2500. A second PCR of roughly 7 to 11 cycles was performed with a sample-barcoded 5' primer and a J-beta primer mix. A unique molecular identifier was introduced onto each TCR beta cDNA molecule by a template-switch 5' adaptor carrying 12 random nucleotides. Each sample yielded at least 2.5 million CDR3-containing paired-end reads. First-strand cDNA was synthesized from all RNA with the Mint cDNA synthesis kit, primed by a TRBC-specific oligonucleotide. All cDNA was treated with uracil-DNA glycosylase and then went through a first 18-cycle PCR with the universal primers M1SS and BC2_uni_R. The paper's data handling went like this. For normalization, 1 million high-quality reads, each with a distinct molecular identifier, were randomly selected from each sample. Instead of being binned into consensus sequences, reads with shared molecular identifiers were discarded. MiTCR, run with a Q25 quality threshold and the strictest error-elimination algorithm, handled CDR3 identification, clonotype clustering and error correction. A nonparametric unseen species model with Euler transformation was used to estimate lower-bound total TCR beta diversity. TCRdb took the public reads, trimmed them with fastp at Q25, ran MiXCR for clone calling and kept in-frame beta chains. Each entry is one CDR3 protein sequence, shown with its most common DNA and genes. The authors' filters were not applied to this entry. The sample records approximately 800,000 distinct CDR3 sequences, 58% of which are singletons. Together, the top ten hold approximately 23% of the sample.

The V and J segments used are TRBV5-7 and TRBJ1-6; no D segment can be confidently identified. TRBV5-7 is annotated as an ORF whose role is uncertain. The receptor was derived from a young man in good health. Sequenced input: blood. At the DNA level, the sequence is TGTGCCAGCAGCGTGGTGGGCGGTTCACCCCTCCACTTT. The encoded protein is CASSVVGGSPLHF.